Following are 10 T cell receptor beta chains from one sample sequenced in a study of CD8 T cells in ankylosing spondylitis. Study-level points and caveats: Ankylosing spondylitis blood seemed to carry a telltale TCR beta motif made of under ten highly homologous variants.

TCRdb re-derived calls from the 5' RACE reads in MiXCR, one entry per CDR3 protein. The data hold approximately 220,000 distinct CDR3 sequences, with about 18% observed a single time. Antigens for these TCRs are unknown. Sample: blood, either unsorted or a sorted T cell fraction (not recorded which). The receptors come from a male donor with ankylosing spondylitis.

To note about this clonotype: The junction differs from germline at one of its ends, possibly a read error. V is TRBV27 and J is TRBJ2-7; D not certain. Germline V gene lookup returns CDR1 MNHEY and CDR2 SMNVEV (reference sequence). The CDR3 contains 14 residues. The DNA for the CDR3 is TGTGCCAGCAGTTGGCTCGAGAGCTCCCACGAGCAGTACTTC. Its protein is CASSWLESSHEQYF.

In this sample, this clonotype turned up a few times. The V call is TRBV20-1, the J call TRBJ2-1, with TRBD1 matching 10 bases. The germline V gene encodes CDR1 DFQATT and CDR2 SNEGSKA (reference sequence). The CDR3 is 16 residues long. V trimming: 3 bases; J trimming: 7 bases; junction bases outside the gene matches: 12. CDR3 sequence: CSASRSGTGDWNEQFF. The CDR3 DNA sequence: TGCAGTGCTAGCCGCTCCGGGACAGGGGATTGGAATGAGCAGTTCTTC.

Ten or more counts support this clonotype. The CDR3 bases are TGTGCCACCAGTGACGGGTGGCATGAGCAGTTCTTC. This codes for CATSDGWHEQFF. V is TRBV24-1 and J is TRBJ2-1; D gene uncertain. V was shortened by 4 bases and J by 8 bases, with 8 bases between the two germline ends. The germline V gene encodes CDR1 KGHDR and CDR2 SFDVKD. The CDR3 consists of 12 residues.

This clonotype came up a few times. The CDR3 sequence: CASSFEGAWEKLFF. DNA of the CDR3: TGCGCCAGCAGCTTCGAGGGGGCATGGGAAAAACTGTTTTTT. The V and J genes are TRBV5-1 and TRBJ1-4; 7 bases match TRBD1. The germline gives CDR1 SGHRS, CDR2 YFSETQ. V lost 2 bases and J lost 8; bases outside the gene matches: 6. The CDR3 runs to 14 residues.

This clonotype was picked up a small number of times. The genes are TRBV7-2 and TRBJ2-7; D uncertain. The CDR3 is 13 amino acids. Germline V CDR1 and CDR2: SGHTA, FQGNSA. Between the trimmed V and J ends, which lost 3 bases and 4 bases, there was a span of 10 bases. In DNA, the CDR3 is TGTGCCAGCAGCTTTCCCAGTCGGTACGAGCAGTACTTC. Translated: CASSFPSRYEQYF.

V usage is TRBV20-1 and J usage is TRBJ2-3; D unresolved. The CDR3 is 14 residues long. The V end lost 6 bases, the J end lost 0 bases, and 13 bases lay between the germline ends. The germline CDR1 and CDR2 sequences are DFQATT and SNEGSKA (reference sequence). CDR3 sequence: CSADGISSTDTQYF. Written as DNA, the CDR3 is TGCAGTGCAGACGGTATTTCTAGCACAGATACGCAGTATTTT.

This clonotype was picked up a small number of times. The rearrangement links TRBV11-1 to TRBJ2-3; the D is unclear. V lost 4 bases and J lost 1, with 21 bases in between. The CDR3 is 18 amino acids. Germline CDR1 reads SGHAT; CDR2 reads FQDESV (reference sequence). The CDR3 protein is CASSSTFNVDGRTDTQYF. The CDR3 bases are TGTGCCAGCAGCTCGACGTTCAACGTAGACGGTCGCACAGATACGCAGTATTTT.

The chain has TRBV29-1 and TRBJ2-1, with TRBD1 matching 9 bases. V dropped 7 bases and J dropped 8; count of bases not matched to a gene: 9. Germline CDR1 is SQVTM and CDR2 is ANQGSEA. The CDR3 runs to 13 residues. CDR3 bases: TGCAGCGCTCCGGGACAGGGCACCGATGAGCAGTTCTTC. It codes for CSAPGQGTDEQFF.

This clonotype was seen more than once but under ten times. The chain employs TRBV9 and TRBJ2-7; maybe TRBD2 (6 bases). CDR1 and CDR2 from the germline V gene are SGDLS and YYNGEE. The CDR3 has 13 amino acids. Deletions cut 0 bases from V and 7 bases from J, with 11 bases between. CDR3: CASSVESRGEQYF. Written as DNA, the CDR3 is TGTGCCAGCAGCGTAGAGAGCCGGGGGGAGCAGTACTTC.

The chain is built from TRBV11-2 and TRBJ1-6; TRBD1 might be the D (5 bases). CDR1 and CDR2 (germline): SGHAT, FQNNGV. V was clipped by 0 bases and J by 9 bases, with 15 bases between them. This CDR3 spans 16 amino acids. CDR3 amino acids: CASSLDFVLGGSPLHF. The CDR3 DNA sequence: TGTGCCAGCAGCTTAGATTTTGTGCTCGGGGGTTCACCCCTCCACTTT.